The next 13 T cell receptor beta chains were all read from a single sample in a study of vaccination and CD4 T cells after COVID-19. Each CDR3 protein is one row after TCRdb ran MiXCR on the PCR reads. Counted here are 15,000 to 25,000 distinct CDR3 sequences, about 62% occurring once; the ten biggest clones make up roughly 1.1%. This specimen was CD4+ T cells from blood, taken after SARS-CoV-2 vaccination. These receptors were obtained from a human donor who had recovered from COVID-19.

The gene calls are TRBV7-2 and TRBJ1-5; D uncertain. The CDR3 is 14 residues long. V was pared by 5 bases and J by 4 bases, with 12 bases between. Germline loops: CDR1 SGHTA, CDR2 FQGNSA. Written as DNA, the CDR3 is TGTGCCAGCAGCCCTAACTTGGGAAATCAGCCCCAGCATTTT. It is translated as CASSPNLGNQPQHF.

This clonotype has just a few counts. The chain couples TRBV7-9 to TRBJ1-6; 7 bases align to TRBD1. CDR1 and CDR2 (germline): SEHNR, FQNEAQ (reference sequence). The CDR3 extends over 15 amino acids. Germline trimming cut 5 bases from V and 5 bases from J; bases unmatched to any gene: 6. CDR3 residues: CASSPLQGNNSPLHF. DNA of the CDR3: TGTGCCAGCAGCCCCCTACAGGGGAATAATTCACCCCTCCACTTT.

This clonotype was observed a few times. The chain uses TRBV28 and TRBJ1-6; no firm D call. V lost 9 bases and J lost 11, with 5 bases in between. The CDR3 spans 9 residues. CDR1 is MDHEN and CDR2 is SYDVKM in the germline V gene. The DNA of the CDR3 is TGTGCCAGTTCTCCACCCCTCCACTTT. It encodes CASSPPLHF.

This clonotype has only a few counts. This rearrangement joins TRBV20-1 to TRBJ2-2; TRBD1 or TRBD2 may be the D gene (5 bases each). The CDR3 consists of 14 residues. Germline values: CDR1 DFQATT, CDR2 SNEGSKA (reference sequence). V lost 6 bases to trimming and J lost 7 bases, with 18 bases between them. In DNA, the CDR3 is TGCAGTGCCCCGAGCTCCGGGGCCTACGGGGAGCTGTTTTTT. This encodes CSAPSSGAYGELFF.

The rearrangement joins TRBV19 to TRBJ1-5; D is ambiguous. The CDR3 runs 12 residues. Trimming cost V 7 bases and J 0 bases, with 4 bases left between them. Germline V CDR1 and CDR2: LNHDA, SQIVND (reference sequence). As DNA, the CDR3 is TGTGCCAGTACTTCTAGCAATCAGCCCCAGCATTTT. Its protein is CASTSSNQPQHF.

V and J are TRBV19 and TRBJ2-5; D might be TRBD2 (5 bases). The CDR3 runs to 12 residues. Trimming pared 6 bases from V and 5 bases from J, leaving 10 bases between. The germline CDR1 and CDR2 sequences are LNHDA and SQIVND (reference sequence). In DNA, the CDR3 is TGTGCCAGTAGCAGGACTTCGGAGACCCAGTACTTC. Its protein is CASSRTSETQYF.

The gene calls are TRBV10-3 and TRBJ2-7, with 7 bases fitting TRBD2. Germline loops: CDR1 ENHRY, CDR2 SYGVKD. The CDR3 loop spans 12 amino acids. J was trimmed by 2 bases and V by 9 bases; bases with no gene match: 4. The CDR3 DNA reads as TGTGCCATTGGGACTAAAGCCTACGAGCAGTACTTC. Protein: CAIGTKAYEQYF.

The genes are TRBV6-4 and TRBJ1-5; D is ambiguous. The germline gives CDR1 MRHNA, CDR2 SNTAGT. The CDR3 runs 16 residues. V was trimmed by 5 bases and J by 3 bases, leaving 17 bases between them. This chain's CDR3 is CASSKPLRGSNQPQHF. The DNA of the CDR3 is TGTGCCAGCAGTAAACCCTTACGGGGTTCCAATCAGCCCCAGCATTTT.

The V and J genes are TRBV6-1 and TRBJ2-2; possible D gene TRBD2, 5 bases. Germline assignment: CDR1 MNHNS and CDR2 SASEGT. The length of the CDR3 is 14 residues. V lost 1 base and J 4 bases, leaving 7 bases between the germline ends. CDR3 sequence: CASSEVGSTGELFF. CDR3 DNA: TGTGCCAGCAGTGAAGTAGGGAGCACCGGGGAGCTGTTTTTT.

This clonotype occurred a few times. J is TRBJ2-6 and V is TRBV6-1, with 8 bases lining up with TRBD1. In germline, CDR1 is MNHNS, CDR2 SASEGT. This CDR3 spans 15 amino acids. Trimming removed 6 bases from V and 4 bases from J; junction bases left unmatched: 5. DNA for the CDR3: TGTGCCAGCAGGCGGACAGGGTCGGGGGCCAACGTCCTGACTTTC. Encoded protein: CASRRTGSGANVLTF.

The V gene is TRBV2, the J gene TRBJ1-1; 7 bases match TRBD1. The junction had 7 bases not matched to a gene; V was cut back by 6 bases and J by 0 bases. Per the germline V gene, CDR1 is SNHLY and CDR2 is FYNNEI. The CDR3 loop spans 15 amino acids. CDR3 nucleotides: TGTGCCAGCAGGGGGACAGCATACCTGAACACTGAAGCTTTCTTT. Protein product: CASRGTAYLNTEAFF.

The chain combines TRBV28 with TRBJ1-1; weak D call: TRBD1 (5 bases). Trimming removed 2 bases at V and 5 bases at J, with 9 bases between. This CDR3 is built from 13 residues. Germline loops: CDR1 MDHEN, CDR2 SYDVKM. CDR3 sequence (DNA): TGTGCCAGCAGTTTACCGGGGGTGACTGAAGCTTTCTTT. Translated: CASSLPGVTEAFF.

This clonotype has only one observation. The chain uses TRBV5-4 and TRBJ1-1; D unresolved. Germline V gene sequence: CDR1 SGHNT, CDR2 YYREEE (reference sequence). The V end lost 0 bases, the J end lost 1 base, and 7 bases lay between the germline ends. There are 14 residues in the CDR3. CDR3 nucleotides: TGTGCCAGCAGCTTGGATTCTCGGAACACTGAAGCTTTCTTT. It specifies CASSLDSRNTEAFF.